Reported below is one TCR beta chain. Seattle's cohort entered during active infection and was followed longitudinally. V lost 5 bases and J lost 7; bases outside the gene matches: 19. Germline V gives CDR1 MNHNY, CDR2 SVGAGI (reference sequence). The CDR3 is 17 amino acids. The data stem from a study of blood T cell repertoires in COVID-19. Study summary: Italy, Spain and the United States were the sources of the convalescent and acute COVID-19 samples.

Under the authors' procedure: Reference gene primer amplification gave nucleated cell count estimates. Profiling relied on immunoSEQ multiplex PCR, and the TCRdb table lists in-frame clones only, not all of them. The V and J calls and clone size were taken over from that table, and D and trimming were inferred from the DNA. Of around 160,000 clones listed, 90% to 95% are singletons. The genes are TRBV6-6 and TRBJ1-2; 7 bases agree with TRBD1. The receptor was derived from an older woman with COVID-19, enrolled during active disease. Sequencing was done on a sample of peripheral blood. The CDR3 DNA reads as TGTGCCAGCAGTCTACCTTCTTCCGGGACAGACACTAGTGGCTACACCTTC. Its translation: CASSLPSSGTDTSGYTF.